Listed below are T cell receptor beta chains from one sample, sequenced in a study of type 1 and type 2 diabetes patients. TCRdb called the multiplex PCR reads again in MiXCR, with one record for every CDR3 protein. The sample has around 300,000 distinct CDR3 sequences, 40% to 50% seen once; the top ten hold roughly 15%. Source material: peripheral blood mononuclear cells (PBMCs). These receptors all stem from a man in his late teens or twenties with type 2 diabetes. Both conserved end residues are part of each CDR3. A D gene is named only where the DNA matches it firmly. The size of a clone is reported for some rows only, either as once, few or many, or as a class for expanded clones.

abundance	len	d_gene	v_gene	j_gene	CDR3nt	CDR3aa
-	16	-	TRBV19	TRBJ1-1	TGTGCCAGTACCCTAAGATGGTTGGGACAAAACACTGAAGCTTTCTTT	CASTLRWLGQNTEAFF
few	17	-	TRBV10-1	TRBJ1-6	TGCGCCACCATCAAAGTGGATGAGACGGCTTATAATTCACCCCTCCACTTT	CATIKVDETAYNSPLHF
few	11	-	TRBV12-3/TRBV12-4	TRBJ1-2	TGTGCCAGCAGTGGGGGCCGTGGCTACACCTTC	CASSGGRGYTF
-	16	-	TRBV4-2	TRBJ1-4	TGTGCCAGCAGCCAGGAGAGACAGACCCCTAATGAAAAACTGTTTTTT	CASSQERQTPNEKLFF
-	15	-	TRBV19	TRBJ2-5	TGTGCCAGTAGTATAGCCGTCGGGTCCCAAGAGACCCAGTACTTC	CASSIAVGSQETQYF
few	14	-	TRBV6-6	TRBJ1-5	TGTGCCAGCAACCTAGGACAGAACAATCAGCCCCAGCATTTT	CASNLGQNNQPQHF
-	13	-	TRBV2	TRBJ2-1	TGTGCCAGCAGCTCGTATAGGGGTAATGAGCAGTTCTTC	CASSSYRGNEQFF
few	14	-	TRBV6-6	TRBJ2-7	TGTGCCAGCAGTTACTCGAGCCAAAATTACGAGCAGTACTTC	CASSYSSQNYEQYF
-	16	-	TRBV6-6	TRBJ2-7	TGTGCCAGCAGTTACGCGCCCGGGACGGCTCCCTACGAGCAGTACTTC	CASSYAPGTAPYEQYF
few	15	-	TRBV7-2	TRBJ2-4	TGTGCCAGCAGCCCAGGGGCCAGCGGACTAAACATTCAGTACTTC	CASSPGASGLNIQYF
-	14	-	TRBV19	TRBJ2-7	TGTGCCAGTAGTATTGCAAAGGGTCTCAACGAGCAGTACTTC	CASSIAKGLNEQYF
few	15	-	TRBV7-2	TRBJ2-3	TGTGCCAGCAGCTTAGCGGCCAGGTACACAGATACGCAGTATTTT	CASSLAARYTDTQYF
-	17	-	TRBV6-4	TRBJ2-2	TGTGCCAGCAGGAAGGAGGGGGGGTTCGCGAACACCGGGGAGCTGTTTTTT	CASRKEGGFANTGELFF
-	17	TRBD2	TRBV11-2	TRBJ2-7	TGTGCCAGCAACAACAGCCCGGGACTAGCGGGAAACTACGAGCAGTACTTC	CASNNSPGLAGNYEQYF
once	14	-	TRBV6-5	TRBJ1-3	TGTGCCAGCAGTTACCTGGGGTCTGGAAACACCATATATTTT	CASSYLGSGNTIYF